A single sample is the source of the 11 T cell receptor beta chains below, sequenced in a study of T-cell reconstitution after alpha-beta-depleted transplantation in children. Unique molecular identifiers were incorporated into the prepared TCRbeta library. MiXCR, run by TCRdb on the PCR reads, gives a single entry per CDR3 protein. The table lists 600,000 to 700,000 distinct CDR3 sequences, roughly 17% of them singletons. The sample was PBMCs from the stem cell graft donor, taken from the stem cell graft. Receptors were obtained from a human donor who donated a stem cell graft to a child with acute myeloid leukemia.

This clonotype was counted a few times. The chain carries TRBV7-2 and TRBJ2-1; 12 bases line up with TRBD2. V dropped 5 bases and J dropped 8; count of bases not matched to a gene: 7. Germline-derived CDR1 and CDR2 are SGHTA and FQGNSA. CDR3 length equals 15 residues. In nucleotides, the CDR3 is TGTGCCAGCAGCCTAAGACTAGCGGGGGACCATGAGCAGTTCTTC. It is translated as CASSLRLAGDHEQFF.

This clonotype was seen more than once but under ten times. V usage is TRBV24-1 and J usage is TRBJ2-1; 10 bases are shared with TRBD2. The CDR3 runs to 15 residues. Germline lookup yields CDR1 KGHDR and CDR2 SFDVKD. V trimming: 8 bases; J trimming: 2 bases; junction bases outside the gene matches: 5. The CDR3 DNA follows: TGTGCCACCACTTCGAGCGGGGGGGCCTACAATGAGCAGTTCTTC. Translation: CATTSSGGAYNEQFF.

This clonotype was counted at least ten times. The chain joins TRBV20-1 to TRBJ2-3; D unclear. The CDR3 runs 11 residues. CDR1 DFQATT and CDR2 SNEGSKA come from the germline V gene (reference sequence). Deletions cut 5 bases from V and 4 bases from J, with 7 bases between. Written as DNA, the CDR3 is TGCAGTGCTGATACCGCAGATACGCAGTATTTT. Its protein product is CSADTADTQYF.

In its sample, this clonotype was seen many times. This chain links TRBV5-6 with TRBJ2-3, with no clear D. Looked up from germline, CDR1 is SGHDT and CDR2 is YYEEEE. Trimming cost V 5 bases and J 11 bases, with 18 bases left between them. There are 13 residues in the CDR3. The CDR3 DNA is TGTGCCAGCAGTACGTCTTTGGGTGGTTGGCAGTATTTT. It is translated as CASSTSLGGWQYF.

This clonotype showed up many times. The V and J genes are TRBV5-5 and TRBJ1-4, with 7 bases aligning to TRBD1. CDR1 is SGHKS, CDR2 YYEKEE, per germline (reference sequence). V was pared by 4 bases and J by 0 bases, with 6 bases of the junction left unmatched. CDR3 size: 16 residues. CDR3 sequence reads: CASSRDRDTTNEKLFF. CDR3 DNA: TGTGCCAGCAGCCGAGACAGGGACACAACTAATGAAAAACTGTTTTTT.

A few counts support this clonotype. The chain carries TRBV5-1 and TRBJ2-3; no definite D call. Trimming cost V 2 bases and J 6 bases, with 13 bases left between them. CDR3 length equals 14 residues. The germline CDR1 and CDR2 sequences are SGHRS and YFSETQ. The CDR3 sequence: CASSFLGLKDTQYF. For the CDR3, the DNA is TGCGCCAGCAGCTTCCTGGGCCTCAAGGATACGCAGTATTTT. The entire variable domain, with the rest obtained from reference TRBV5-1 and TRBJ2-3, is as follows: KAGVTQTPRYLIKTRGQQVTLSCSPISGHRSVSWYQQTPGQGLQFLFEYFSETQRNKGNFPGRFSGRQFSNSRSEMNVSTLELGDSALYLCASSFLGLKDTQYFGPGTRLTVL.

This clonotype came up a few times. V gene TRBV7-7 combines with J gene TRBJ1-1, with D hard to call. The CDR3 spans 19 residues. Between the trimmed V and J ends, which lost 2 bases and 0 bases, there was a span of 22 bases. Germline CDR1 SSHAT, CDR2 FNYEAQ (reference sequence). CDR3 loop: CASSLSRCDKAPMNTEAFF. Here the CDR3 DNA reads TGTGCCAGCAGCTTATCGAGATGCGACAAGGCGCCCATGAACACTGAAGCTTTCTTT.

This clonotype was picked up one time. The gene calls are TRBV5-1 and TRBJ2-3; no clear D. Germline-derived CDR1 and CDR2 are SGHRS and YFSETQ. The CDR3 is made up of 14 amino acids. V was shortened by 2 bases and J by 6 bases, with 13 bases between the two germline ends. The CDR3 region has the DNA TGCGCCAGCAGCTTAAACCTCCCCCCGGATACGCAGTATTTT. Protein sequence: CASSLNLPPDTQYF.

This clonotype was seen ten or more times. The chain couples TRBV15 to TRBJ1-2; unclear D gene. The V end lost 1 base, the J end lost 1 base, and 7 bases lay between the germline ends. This CDR3 spans 14 amino acids. In germline, CDR1 is LNHNV, CDR2 YYDKDF (reference sequence). CDR3 region: CATSRGGDNYGYTF. The CDR3 bases are TGTGCCACCAGCAGAGGGGGTGATAACTATGGCTACACCTTC. Complete variable domain (other parts from reference TRBV15 and TRBJ1-2): DAMVIQNPRYQVTQFGKPVTLSCSQTLNHNVMYWYQQKSSQAPKLLFHYYDKDFNNEADTPDNFQSRRPNTSFCFLDIRSPGLGDTAMYLCATSRGGDNYGYTFGSGTRLTVV.

In this sample, this clonotype turned up a few times. The J gene is TRBJ2-1, the V gene TRBV7-2; the D gene is possibly TRBD1 (6 bases). Germline assignment: CDR1 SGHTA and CDR2 FQGNSA. This CDR3 has 12 amino acids. Trimming removed 3 bases at V and 10 bases at J, with 10 bases between. This chain's CDR3 is CASSFNRDEQFF. The DNA of the CDR3 is TGTGCCAGCAGCTTCAACAGGGACGAGCAGTTCTTC. Combining the CDR3 with reference TRBV7-2 and TRBJ2-1 gives the whole variable domain GAGVSQSPSNKVTEKGKDVELRCDPISGHTALYWYRQSLGQGLEFLIYFQGNSAPDKSGLPSDRFSAERTGGSVSTLTIQRTQQEDSAVYLCASSFNRDEQFFGPGTRLTVL.

This clonotype has a count of ten or more. This chain joins TRBV11-2 and TRBJ2-1; 8 nucleotides line up with TRBD2. The CDR3 covers 16 residues. Unmatched junction bases numbered 10, after V lost 7 bases and J lost 2 bases. Germline V gives CDR1 SGHAT, CDR2 FQNNGV. This chain's CDR3 is CASTFARGGAYNEQFF. The CDR3 DNA sequence: TGTGCCAGCACCTTTGCCCGGGGGGGGGCCTACAATGAGCAGTTCTTC.